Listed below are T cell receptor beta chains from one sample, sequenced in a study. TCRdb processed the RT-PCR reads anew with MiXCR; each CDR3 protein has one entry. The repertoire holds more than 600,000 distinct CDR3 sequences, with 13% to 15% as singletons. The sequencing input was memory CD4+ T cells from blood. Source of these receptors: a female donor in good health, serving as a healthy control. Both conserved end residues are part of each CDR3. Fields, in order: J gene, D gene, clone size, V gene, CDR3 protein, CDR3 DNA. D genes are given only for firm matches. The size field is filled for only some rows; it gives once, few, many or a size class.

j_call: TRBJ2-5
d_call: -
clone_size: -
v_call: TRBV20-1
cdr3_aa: CSARAGGSQETQYF
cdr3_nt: TGCAGTGCTAGGGCCGGGGGCTCTCAAGAGACCCAGTACTTC

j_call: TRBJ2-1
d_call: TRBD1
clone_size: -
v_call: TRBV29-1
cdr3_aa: CSVGWDRGESEQFF
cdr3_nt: TGCAGCGTTGGTTGGGACAGGGGAGAAAGTGAGCAGTTCTTC

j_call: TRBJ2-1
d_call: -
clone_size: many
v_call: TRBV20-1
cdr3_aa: CSADRRTTYNEQFF
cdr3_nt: TGCAGTGCGGATCGCCGAACCACCTACAATGAGCAGTTCTTC

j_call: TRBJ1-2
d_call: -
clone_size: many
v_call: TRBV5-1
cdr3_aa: CASSLDSQAHYGYTF
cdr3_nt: TGCGCCAGCAGCTTGGATTCACAAGCACACTATGGCTACACCTTC

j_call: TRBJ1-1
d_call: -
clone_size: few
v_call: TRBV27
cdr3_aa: CASHPRMNTEAFF
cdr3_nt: TGTGCCAGCCACCCCAGGATGAACACTGAAGCTTTCTTT

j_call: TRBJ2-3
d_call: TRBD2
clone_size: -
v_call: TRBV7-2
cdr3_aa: CASSLQGSGGTQYF
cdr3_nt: TGTGCCAGCAGCCTTCAGGGTTCGGGGGGTACGCAGTATTTT

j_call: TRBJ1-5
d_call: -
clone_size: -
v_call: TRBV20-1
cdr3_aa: CSARDPQHF
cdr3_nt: TGCAGTGCCCGGGATCCCCAGCATTTT

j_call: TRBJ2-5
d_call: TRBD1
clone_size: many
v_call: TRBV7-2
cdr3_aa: CASSLGTTGFQETQYF
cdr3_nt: TGTGCCAGCAGCTTAGGGACGACAGGGTTTCAAGAGACCCAGTACTTC

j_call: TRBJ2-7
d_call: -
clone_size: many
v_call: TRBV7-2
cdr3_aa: CASTRDSAYEQYF
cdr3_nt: TGTGCCAGCACCCGCGACAGCGCCTACGAGCAGTACTTC

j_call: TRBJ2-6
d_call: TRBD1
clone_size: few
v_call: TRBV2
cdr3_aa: CARDRGGTSGANVLTF
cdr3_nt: TGTGCCAGAGACAGGGGTGGTACCTCTGGGGCCAACGTCCTGACTTTC

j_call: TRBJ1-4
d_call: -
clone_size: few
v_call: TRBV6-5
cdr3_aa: CASSYSRQGGEKLFF
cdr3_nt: TGTGCCAGCAGTTACTCAAGGCAGGGAGGTGAAAAACTGTTTTTT

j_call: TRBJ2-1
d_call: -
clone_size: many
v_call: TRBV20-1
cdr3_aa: CSATGLSSSYNEQFF
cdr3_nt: TGCAGTGCTACCGGACTCTCAAGCTCCTACAATGAGCAGTTCTTC

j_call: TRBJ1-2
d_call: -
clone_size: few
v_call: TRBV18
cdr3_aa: CASSPDSTNYGYTF
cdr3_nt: TGTGCCAGCTCACCGGACTCTACTAACTATGGCTACACCTTC

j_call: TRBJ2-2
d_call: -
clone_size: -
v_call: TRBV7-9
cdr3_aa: CASSQGEGNTGELFF
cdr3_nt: TGTGCCAGCAGCCAGGGAGAGGGCAACACCGGGGAGCTGTTTTTT

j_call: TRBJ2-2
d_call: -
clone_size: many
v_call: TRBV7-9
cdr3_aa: CASSLRPGELFF
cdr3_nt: TGTGCCAGCAGCTTACGGCCCGGGGAGCTGTTTTTT

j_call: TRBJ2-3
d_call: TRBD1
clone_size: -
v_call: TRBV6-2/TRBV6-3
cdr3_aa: CASSWGGTGADTDTQYF
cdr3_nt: TGTGCCAGCAGTTGGGGCGGGACAGGGGCGGACACAGATACGCAGTATTTT

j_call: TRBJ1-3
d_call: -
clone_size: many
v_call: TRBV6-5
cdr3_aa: CASSYSRPPGNTIYF
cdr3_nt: TGTGCCAGCAGTTACTCGAGACCGCCTGGAAACACCATATATTTT

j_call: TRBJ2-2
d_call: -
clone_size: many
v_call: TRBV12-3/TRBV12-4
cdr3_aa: CASSWETRTGELFF
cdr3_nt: TGTGCCAGCAGTTGGGAGACGAGGACCGGGGAGCTGTTTTTT

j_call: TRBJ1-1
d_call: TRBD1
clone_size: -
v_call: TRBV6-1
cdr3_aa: CASMEGTDYTEAFF
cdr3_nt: TGTGCCAGCATGGAAGGGACAGATTACACTGAAGCTTTCTTT

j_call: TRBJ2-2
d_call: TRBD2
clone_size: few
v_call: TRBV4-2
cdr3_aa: CASSQAGGGNTGELFF
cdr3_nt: TGTGCCAGCAGCCAAGCTGGGGGGGGGAACACCGGGGAGCTGTTTTTT

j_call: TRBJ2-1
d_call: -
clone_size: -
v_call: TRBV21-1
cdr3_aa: CASSKVPEREIEQFF
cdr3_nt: TGTGCCAGCAGCAAAGTGCCTGAACGGGAGATTGAGCAGTTCTTC

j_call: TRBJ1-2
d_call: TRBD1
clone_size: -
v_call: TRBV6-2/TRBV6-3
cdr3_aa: CASSNQGASGYTF
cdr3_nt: TGTGCCAGCAGTAACCAGGGGGCGAGCGGCTACACCTTC

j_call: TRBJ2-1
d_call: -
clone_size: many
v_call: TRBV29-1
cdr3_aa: CSVESREGGLYNEQFF
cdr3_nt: TGCAGCGTTGAATCGAGGGAGGGGGGGCTCTACAATGAGCAGTTCTTC

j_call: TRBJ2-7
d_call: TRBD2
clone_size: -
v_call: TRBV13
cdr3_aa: CASSLVLAGAGEQYF
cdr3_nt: TGTGCCAGCAGCTTAGTACTAGCGGGAGCGGGCGAGCAGTACTTC